The 30 T cell receptor beta chains below come from one sample, sequenced in a study of shared clonotypes between healthy human individuals. Repertoires were generated with immunoSEQ multiplex PCR, while TCRdb's copy carries only in-frame clones and drops some. The sample yields 2 million to 2.5 million clones, around 95% seen once. The sequencing sample was made of naive CD4+ T cells sorted from blood. Subset in this sample: CD45RA+ positively selected. Source of these receptors: a man younger than 35 in good health.

The chain joins TRBV18 to TRBJ1-2; a weak D match, TRBD1 (6 bases). Germline lookup yields CDR1 KGHSH and CDR2 LQKENI. Trimming removed 2 bases at V and 4 bases at J, with 11 bases between. The CDR3 is 14 amino acids. CDR3 sequence: CASSPFGGSYGYTF. The CDR3, as DNA: TGTGCCAGCTCACCATTTGGGGGCAGCTATGGCTACACCTTC.

This clone was observed a few times. Other DNA sequences in this sample translate to the same CDR3. The CDR3 region has the DNA TGTGCCAGCAGCTTAGGGGAACGAGAGACCCAGTACTTC. This translates into CASSLGERETQYF. This rearrangement joins TRBV11-2 to TRBJ2-5; D not certain. This CDR3 comprises 13 residues. Germline V lookup: CDR1 SGHAT, CDR2 FQNNGV. V was clipped by 1 base and J by 4 bases, with 7 bases between them.

As regards this clone: Other DNA sequences in this specimen translate into the identical CDR3. The chain joins TRBV2 to TRBJ2-7; maybe TRBD1 (5 bases). V was cut by 3 bases and J by 3 bases, with 6 bases left in between. The CDR3 runs to 12 residues. Germline assignment: CDR1 SNHLY and CDR2 FYNNEI. CDR3 DNA sequence: TGTGCCAGCAGTGACCAGGGCTACGAGCAGTACTTC. Protein sequence: CASSDQGYEQYF.

V is TRBV7-6 and J is TRBJ2-3; 7 positions agree with TRBD2. CDR3 size: 13 residues. Germline CDR1 and CDR2: SGHVS and FNYEAQ. The ends lost 1 base at V and 8 bases at J; junction bases unmatched: 3. CDR3 protein: CASSLDLAGTQYF. In nucleotides, the CDR3 is TGTGCCAGCAGCTTAGACTTAGCGGGTACGCAGTATTTT.

The CDR3: CASSDTGTAYGYTF. In DNA, the CDR3 is TGCGCCAGCAGCGATACCGGGACAGCCTATGGCTACACCTTC. The chain uses TRBV5-1 and TRBJ1-2; 7 nucleotides agree with TRBD1. V shed 4 bases, J shed 4 bases, and the junction held 7 bases outside the gene matches. Per germline, CDR1 SGHRS and CDR2 YFSETQ. This CDR3 contains 14 residues. Looking up the rest from reference TRBV5-1 and TRBJ1-2 gives the full variable domain: KAGVTQTPRYLIKTRGQQVTLSCSPISGHRSVSWYQQTPGQGLQFLFEYFSETQRNKGNFPGRFSGRQFSNSRSEMNVSTLELGDSALYLCASSDTGTAYGYTFGSGTRLTVV.

DNA of the CDR3: TGTGCCAGCAGTGAAGCGAGGGGTTCTCGCGAGCAGTACTTC. It translates to CASSEARGSREQYF. The chain links TRBV6-1 to TRBJ2-7; TRBD1 or TRBD2 may be the D gene (5 bases each). V lost 0 bases, J lost 6 bases, and 12 bases lay in between. The CDR3 is 14 amino acids. Germline CDR1 reads MNHNS; CDR2 reads SASEGT.

The CDR3 loop is CASSELGRLMTEAFF. CDR3 bases: TGTGCCAGCAGTGAGCTCGGGCGGCTTATGACTGAAGCTTTCTTT. V gene TRBV2 combines with J gene TRBJ1-1; D unclear. The CDR3 totals 15 residues. Trimming removed 3 bases from V and 5 bases from J, with 16 bases in between. Germline values: CDR1 SNHLY, CDR2 FYNNEI.

A word on this clone: Other DNA sequences from this sample encode an identical CDR3 as well. The J gene is TRBJ2-3, the V gene TRBV5-1; a weak D match, TRBD2 (6 bases). This CDR3 is 15 amino acids long. V lost 0 bases, J lost 0 bases, and 8 bases lay in between. Germline V lookup: CDR1 SGHRS, CDR2 YFSETQ. The DNA for the CDR3 is TGCGCCAGCAGCTTGGACGGGGGTAGCACAGATACGCAGTATTTT. Translation gives CASSLDGGSTDTQYF.

As regards this clone: This sample also contains other DNA sequences that code for the same CDR3. The gene calls are TRBV6-5 and TRBJ1-1, with 9 nucleotides matching TRBD1. Germline trimming cut 5 bases from V and 1 base from J; bases unmatched to any gene: 5. Per germline, CDR1 MNHEY and CDR2 SVGAGI. CDR3 length: 15 residues. CDR3 in DNA: TGTGCCAGCAGTCCTAGGGGACAGGGGAACACTGAAGCTTTCTTT. Its translation is CASSPRGQGNTEAFF.

This clone was observed a single time. J is TRBJ2-3 and V is TRBV7-2, with D tentatively TRBD2 (6 bases). The V end lost 5 bases, the J end lost 7 bases, and 16 bases lay between the germline ends. CDR3 length: 14 residues. CDR1 and CDR2 from the germline V gene are SGHTA and FQGNSA. CDR3 in amino acids: CASSLNRDWNTQYF. The CDR3 DNA follows: TGTGCCAGCAGCCTCAACCGGGACTGGAATACGCAGTATTTT.

As for this clone: Other DNA sequences in the sample encode the same CDR3. The rearrangement uses TRBV6-5 and TRBJ2-7; 8 nucleotides align to TRBD2. Germline V gives CDR1 MNHEY, CDR2 SVGAGI. The CDR3 extends over 12 amino acids. V dropped 5 bases and J dropped 3; count of bases not matched to a gene: 0. CDR3 DNA sequence: TGTGCCAGCAGTCGGGGGGGCTACGAGCAGTACTTC. Its protein is CASSRGGYEQYF.

This chain links TRBV7-2 with TRBJ2-7; 7 nucleotides align to TRBD2. The germline gives CDR1 SGHTA, CDR2 FQGNSA. The length of the CDR3 is 17 residues. The V gene end was trimmed by 7 bases and the J gene end by 3 bases; junction bases not matched to a gene: 18. The CDR3 coding sequence is TGTGCCAGCACCCTAGTGGGGGGAGGGCCGGTGGGCTACGAGCAGTACTTC. It yields the protein CASTLVGGGPVGYEQYF.

V usage is TRBV4-1 and J usage is TRBJ1-5; TRBD1 might be the D (5 bases). V was shortened by 0 bases and J by 6 bases, with 21 bases between the two germline ends. The CDR3 is made up of 18 amino acids. Germline CDR1 is MGHRA and CDR2 is YSYEKL. CDR3 amino acids: CASSQESAGSLKFQPQHF. The CDR3 bases are TGCGCCAGCAGCCAAGAATCGGCAGGGAGCCTCAAGTTTCAGCCCCAGCATTTT.

This chain uses TRBV5-1 with TRBJ2-1; no firm D call. Per the germline V gene, CDR1 is SGHRS and CDR2 is YFSETQ. The CDR3 length is 14 residues. Trimming shortened V by 0 bases and J by 6 bases, and 10 bases separated the two germline ends. The chain's CDR3 is CASSLAQESNEQFF. For the CDR3, the DNA is TGCGCCAGCAGCTTGGCCCAGGAAAGCAATGAGCAGTTCTTC.

This clone was recorded once. V is TRBV9 and J is TRBJ1-6; possibly TRBD1 for D (5 bases). CDR3 size: 15 residues. The V end lost 0 bases, the J end lost 7 bases, and 11 bases lay between the germline ends. Germline-derived CDR1 and CDR2 are SGDLS and YYNGEE. For the CDR3, the DNA is TGTGCCAGCAGCGTAGCGGGCTCAGGGAATTCACCCCTCCACTTT. Translating it yields CASSVAGSGNSPLHF.

The chain couples TRBV7-9 to TRBJ1-5, with 11 nucleotides matching TRBD1. The CDR3 is made up of 17 amino acids. Germline CDR1 is SEHNR and CDR2 is FQNEAQ (reference sequence). V lost 5 bases and J lost 3; bases outside the gene matches: 9. The CDR3 sequence is CASSPSWDRGINQPQHF. The CDR3 nucleotides read TGTGCCAGCAGCCCCAGCTGGGACAGGGGGATCAATCAGCCCCAGCATTTT.

This rearrangement joins TRBV29-1 to TRBJ1-5; D is unresolved. The V gene's germline CDR1 is SQVTM and CDR2 ANQGSEA. Trimming removed 6 bases from V and 9 bases from J, with 18 bases in between. This CDR3 is 13 amino acids long. The CDR3 reads CSVVDGPQRPQHF. In DNA, the CDR3 is TGCAGCGTGGTGGACGGTCCACAGCGGCCCCAGCATTTT.

The CDR3 is CASSTIAGVYEQYF. The CDR3 region has the DNA TGTGCCAGTAGTACCATAGCGGGAGTCTACGAGCAGTACTTC. V gene TRBV19 combines with J gene TRBJ2-7; 9 bases match TRBD2. CDR1 and CDR2 from the germline V gene are LNHDA and SQIVND (reference sequence). V was pared by 4 bases and J by 3 bases, with 4 bases of the junction left unmatched. The CDR3 loop spans 14 amino acids.

V is TRBV11-2 and J is TRBJ2-7; no firm D call. V dropped 5 bases and J dropped 4 bases, with 9 bases sitting between them. Germline CDR1 SGHAT, CDR2 FQNNGV. The CDR3 extends over 12 amino acids. CDR3 sequence reads: CASSQTAYEQYF. As DNA, the CDR3 is TGTGCCAGCAGCCAGACGGCTTACGAGCAGTACTTC.

The rearrangement uses TRBV7-9 and TRBJ2-3; no firm D call. Germline V gene sequence: CDR1 SEHNR, CDR2 FQNEAQ (reference sequence). The germline V and J ends were trimmed by 5 bases and 0 bases, with 12 bases remaining between them. This CDR3 contains 15 residues. CDR3 sequence: CASSLTPGSTDTQYF. The CDR3 DNA sequence: TGTGCCAGCAGCCTTACTCCCGGGAGCACAGATACGCAGTATTTT. Filled out from reference TRBV7-9 and TRBJ2-3, the complete variable domain reads DTGVSQNPRHKITKRGQNVTFRCDPISEHNRLYWYRQTLGQGPEFLTYFQNEAQLEKSRLLSDRFSAERPKGSFSTLEIQRTEQGDSAMYLCASSLTPGSTDTQYFGPGTRLTVL.

CDR3 in amino acids: CASRTGLAGQTNTGELFF. DNA for the CDR3: TGTGCCAGCAGAACCGGACTAGCGGGACAAACGAACACCGGGGAGCTGTTTTTT. This chain connects TRBV2 to TRBJ2-2; 12 positions match TRBD2. The CDR3 runs to 18 residues. V dropped 6 bases and J dropped 0; count of bases not matched to a gene: 8. Germline V CDR1 and CDR2: SNHLY, FYNNEI. Combining the CDR3 with reference TRBV2 and TRBJ2-2 gives the whole variable domain EPEVTQTPSHQVTQMGQEVILRCVPISNHLYFYWYRQILGQKVEFLVSFYNNEISEKSEIFDDQFSVERPDGSNFTLKIRSTKLEDSAMYFCASRTGLAGQTNTGELFFGEGSRLTVL.

The chain recombines TRBV27 with TRBJ2-1, with D perhaps TRBD2 (6 bases). This CDR3 is built from 14 residues. The V end was cut by 7 bases, the J end by 7 bases, with 17 bases between. From germline, CDR1 is MNHEY and CDR2 SMNVEV (reference sequence). CDR3: CASKGAAGTNEQFF. CDR3 in DNA: TGTGCCAGCAAGGGCGCGGCGGGAACAAATGAGCAGTTCTTC.

This chain links TRBV4-3 with TRBJ2-7, with D uncertain. The V and J ends lost 0 bases and 3 bases respectively, with 15 bases between them. From germline, CDR1 is LGHNA and CDR2 YSLEER. The CDR3 has 16 residues. The CDR3 sequence: CASSQDRARRHYEQYF. As DNA, the CDR3 is TGCGCCAGCAGCCAAGATAGGGCTAGAAGGCACTACGAGCAGTACTTC.

The V and J genes are TRBV27 and TRBJ2-7, with 13 bases matching TRBD2. Trimming cost V 6 bases and J 2 bases; bases outside gene matches: 4. This CDR3 region has 15 residues. CDR1 and CDR2 from the germline V gene are MNHEY and SMNVEV (reference sequence). CDR3 loop: CASSRGLAGAYEQYF. The CDR3 bases are TGTGCCAGCAGCCGAGGACTAGCGGGAGCCTACGAGCAGTACTTC.

In regard to this clone: This specimen includes other DNA sequences encoding the same CDR3. The genes are TRBV9 and TRBJ2-7; weak D call: TRBD2 (6 bases). Trimming took 0 bases from V and 0 from J, leaving 10 bases between them. Per the germline V gene, CDR1 is SGDLS and CDR2 is YYNGEE. The CDR3 length is 15 residues. For the CDR3, the DNA is TGTGCCAGCAGCGTAGATCTCGGGAGCTCCTACGAGCAGTACTTC. It is translated as CASSVDLGSSYEQYF. Complete variable domain (other parts from reference TRBV9 and TRBJ2-7): DSGVTQTPKHLITATGQRVTLRCSPRSGDLSVYWYQQSLDQGLQFLIQYYNGEERAKGNILERFSAQQFPDLHSELNLSSLELGDSALYFCASSVDLGSSYEQYFGPGTRLTVT.

Comment on this clone: The same CDR3 also results from other DNA sequences found in this sample. The V call is TRBV9, the J call TRBJ2-2, with 8 nucleotides matching TRBD2. V lost 2 bases to trimming and J lost 1 base; unmatched junction nucleotides: 1. The CDR3 runs 15 residues. Germline CDR1 and CDR2: SGDLS and YYNGEE. The CDR3 here is CASSVTSENTGELFF. CDR3 nucleotide sequence: TGTGCCAGCAGCGTGACTAGCGAGAACACCGGGGAGCTGTTTTTT.

V usage is TRBV28 and J usage is TRBJ1-1, with D uncertain. V was shortened by 5 bases and J by 4 bases, with 11 bases between the two germline ends. Per germline, CDR1 MDHEN and CDR2 SYDVKM. The CDR3 runs 13 residues. The CDR3 bases are TGTGCCAGCAGTGGCCCCAGAGTCACTGAAGCTTTCTTT. Its translation is CASSGPRVTEAFF.

The V and J genes are TRBV5-1 and TRBJ1-1; 9 bases align to TRBD1. Germline V gene data show CDR1 as SGHRS and CDR2 as YFSETQ. Germline trimming cut 0 bases from V and 0 bases from J; bases unmatched to any gene: 3. The CDR3 has 16 residues. The CDR3 nucleotides read TGCGCCAGCAGCTTGGGGACAGGGGATATGAACACTGAAGCTTTCTTT. Its translation: CASSLGTGDMNTEAFF.

The chain links TRBV10-3 to TRBJ2-3; 7 nucleotides align to TRBD2. Trimming removed 2 bases from V and 10 bases from J; junction bases left unmatched: 12. The length of the CDR3 is 15 residues. Germline CDR1 reads ENHRY; CDR2 reads SYGVKD. The CDR3 loop reads CAISEGGSTPAPQYF. CDR3 nucleotides: TGTGCCATCAGTGAGGGCGGGAGTACCCCAGCGCCGCAGTATTTT.

V usage is TRBV30 and J usage is TRBJ1-6, with TRBD1 identical over 9 bases. The J segment lost 0 bases and the V segment lost 5 bases, leaving 8 bases of the junction unmatched. From germline, CDR1 is GTSNPN and CDR2 SVGIG (reference sequence). This CDR3 is 17 amino acids long. The CDR3 sequence: CAWRTGVLSSYNSPLHF. In DNA form, the CDR3 reads TGTGCCTGGCGGACAGGGGTTCTGAGCTCCTATAATTCACCCCTCCACTTT.